These T cell receptor beta chains were read from a single sample in a study of OX40 agonist ivuxolimab in advanced cancers. TCRdb's table, derived via immunoSEQ multiplex PCR, lists solely in-frame clones and lacks some. Of about 70,000 clones in the sample, roughly 88% were seen once. This material consisted of CD4+ or CD8+ T cells sorted from blood, taken in a trial of the OX40 agonist ivuxolimab. These receptors were taken from an adult with an advanced solid tumor such as melanoma, head and neck, liver or kidney cancer. The CDR3 runs from the conserved cysteine through the conserved F or W. D genes are given only for firm matches. The size of a clone is reported for some rows only, either as once, few or many, or as a class for expanded clones.

cdr3_length	v_call	j_call	d_call	clone_size	cdr3_nt	cdr3_aa
11	TRBV30	TRBJ1-3	NA	few	TGTGCCTGGAGTTGGGAGAACACCATCTATTTT	CAWSWENTIYF
13	TRBV7-2	TRBJ1-4	NA	NA	TGTGCCAGCAGCCAAGCTCTGCAAGGTAAACTGTTTTTT	CASSQALQGKLFF
15	TRBV7-9	TRBJ2-1	TRBD2	NA	TGTGCCAGCAGCTTGGGTAGCGGGGGGAGCGATGAGCAGTTCTTC	CASSLGSGGSDEQFF
13	TRBV4-1	TRBJ2-3	NA	once	TGCGCCAGCAGCCAAGATCCTCGGGATACGCAGTATTTT	CASSQDPRDTQYF
14	TRBV25-1	TRBJ2-7	TRBD1	NA	TGTGCCAGCAGCCTACCGGGACAGGGGACCGAGCAGTACTTC	CASSLPGQGTEQYF
14	TRBV15	TRBJ2-1	TRBD1	NA	TGTGCCACCAACACAGGGGGCTCCTACAATGAGCAGTTCTTC	CATNTGGSYNEQFF
15	TRBV11-3	TRBJ2-5	TRBD2	NA	TGTGCCAGCAGCCCCTCCTCCGGGGGGGGAGAGACCCAGTACTTC	CASSPSSGGGETQYF
14	TRBV29-1	TRBJ2-5	TRBD1	NA	TGCAGCGTTGACTTAGTCGGCAGGGGGGAGACCCAGTACTTC	CSVDLVGRGETQYF
14	TRBV6-6	TRBJ2-5	TRBD1	NA	TGTGCCAGCAGTGACAGGGGGCGAGACAGGACCCAGTACTTC	CASSDRGRDRTQYF
14	TRBV5-1	TRBJ2-3	NA	NA	TGCGCCAGCAGCCTGGAGGGGGGATCAGATACGCAGTATTTT	CASSLEGGSDTQYF
11	TRBV7-2	TRBJ2-5	NA	NA	TGTGCCAGCAGCGAACAAGAGACCCAGTACTTC	CASSEQETQYF
16	TRBV7-9	TRBJ2-1	NA	NA	TGTGCCAGCAGCTCCCGAGAAAGACCCTTATACAATGAGCAGTTCTTC	CASSSRERPLYNEQFF
16	TRBV5-6	TRBJ2-7	TRBD1	NA	TGTGCCAGCAGCTTCGGGACAGGGGGAAACCGGGGCGAGCAGTACTTC	CASSFGTGGNRGEQYF
14	TRBV5-1	TRBJ2-5	NA	NA	TGCGCCAGCAGCTTGAACAGAAACAAAGAGACCCAGTACTTC	CASSLNRNKETQYF
11	TRBV6-1	TRBJ1-1	NA	NA	TGTGCCAGTCAAGGGAACACTGAAGCTTTCTTT	CASQGNTEAFF
14	TRBV6-5	TRBJ1-3	NA	NA	TGTGCCAGCAGTTACAAGAGCCCTGGAAACACCATATATTTT	CASSYKSPGNTIYF
15	TRBV5-4	TRBJ2-1	NA	once	TGTGCCAGCAGCTTCCCAGGACGGCCCTACAATGAGCAGTTCTTC	CASSFPGRPYNEQFF
11	TRBV9	TRBJ2-3	NA	NA	TGTGCCAGCAGTGTTACCGGGGCGCAGTATTTT	CASSVTGAQYF
15	TRBV5-1	TRBJ2-1	TRBD1	NA	TGCGCCAGCAGCTTTGGACAGGGGGACCGCAATGAGCAGTTCTTC	CASSFGQGDRNEQFF
14	TRBV30	TRBJ2-2	TRBD2	once	TGTGCCTGGGCTCGACTAGCTAACACCGGGGAGCTGTTTTTT	CAWARLANTGELFF
15	TRBV2	TRBJ2-5	NA	once	TGTGCCAGCACACCTTTCAGGACGGTTAAAGAGACCCAGTACTTC	CASTPFRTVKETQYF
15	TRBV5-1	TRBJ2-3	NA	NA	TGCGCCAGCAGCTTGAACAACCCTAGCACAGATACGCAGTATTTT	CASSLNNPSTDTQYF
16	TRBV5-1	TRBJ1-3	TRBD1	NA	TGCGCCAGCAGCTTGGGGTACACAGGGGCTCTTCACACCATATATTTT	CASSLGYTGALHTIYF
17	TRBV19	TRBJ1-4	TRBD1	once	TGTGCCAGTAGTCCCCGGACAGGGAATGGCCGGATTGAAAAACTGTTTTTT	CASSPRTGNGRIEKLFF
14	TRBV5-6	TRBJ2-6	NA	NA	TGTGCCAGCAGCTCTTGGGCTGGGGCCAACGTCCTGACTTTC	CASSSWAGANVLTF
14	TRBV7-2	TRBJ1-2	NA	once	TGTGCCAGCAGCTTAGCCCGTGTCAACTATGGCTACACCTTC	CASSLARVNYGYTF
14	TRBV7-9	TRBJ2-1	NA	NA	TGTGCCAGCAGCGGGGGAAGCTCCTACAATGAGCAGTTCTTC	CASSGGSSYNEQFF
14	TRBV7-8	TRBJ2-1	NA	NA	TGTGCCAGCAGCTTAGAGGGCTCCTACAATGAGCAGTTCTTC	CASSLEGSYNEQFF
12	TRBV11-2	TRBJ2-7	NA	NA	TGTGCCAGCAGCCCCCTAATCGGCGAGCAGTACTTC	CASSPLIGEQYF
14	TRBV18	TRBJ2-7	TRBD2	NA	TGTGCCAGCTCAGACGGGGGGTACTCCTACGAGCAGTACTTC	CASSDGGYSYEQYF
14	TRBV7-8	TRBJ1-1	NA	NA	TGTGCCAGCAGCTTGGGACGGGGGAACACTGAAGCTTTCTTT	CASSLGRGNTEAFF
15	TRBV28	TRBJ1-1	TRBD1	few	TGTGCCAGCAGCCTACAGGGGGCAGGGTCCACTGAAGCTTTCTTT	CASSLQGAGSTEAFF
16	TRBV11-2	TRBJ2-3	NA	NA	TGTGCCAGCAGCTTAGACGTCGGACCCTACACAGATACGCAGTATTTT	CASSLDVGPYTDTQYF